The rows below give T cell receptor beta chains drawn from one sample of a study of control samples from healthy donors and cancer patients. Here immunoSEQ multiplex PCR was the method, and the copy in TCRdb shows in-frame clones only, minus some. The data show 90,000 to 110,000 clones, 90% seen once. Sequencing was carried out using blood. All receptors come from a human donor in good health. The donor label of this sample is uncertain. The CDR3 runs from the conserved cysteine through the conserved F or W.

TRBV6-5	TRBJ2-5	CASRTVGETQYF
TRBV5-1	TRBJ2-2	CASSLGRSATGELFF
TRBV9	TRBJ1-5	CASSVWGDSNQPQHF
TRBV9	TRBJ1-2	CASSVTPRGGDYGYTF
TRBV19	TRBJ1-2	CASSSSGHGGYTF
TRBV6-1	TRBJ2-7	CASSEPSGFPPVEQYF
TRBV4-3	TRBJ2-1	CASSQENSGAYNEQFF
TRBV6-5	TRBJ2-3	CASSSGTGDTDTQYF
TRBV7-2	TRBJ2-2	CASSLEGFDRGQGTGELFF
TRBV6-5	TRBJ2-1	CASSYTRVLSYNEQFF
TRBV7-2	TRBJ1-2	CASTGQGRGYTF